Detailed here is one TCR beta chain. What antigen it recognizes has not been identified. Per-base qualities were not stored, and no clone one base away is much larger. Each depressed patient was pairwise matched to a non-depressed control for sex, age, current smoking status and body mass index. Every participant was of European descent. Controls had no mood disorder either currently or in their lifetime and had a Quick Inventory of Depressive Symptoms-Self Report score of 5 or lower. Participants were excluded if they had major medical conditions, Axis I/II comorbidities, regular medication or illicit drug use, or weekly alcohol intake above 100 g. From each participant, about 32 ml of peripheral blood was collected into EDTA tubes. Magnetic negative selection with the BD IMag Human CD4 T Lymphocyte Enrichment Set was used to purify CD4+ T cells from thawed PBMCs. A purity of 85% to 95% was typically achieved with the CD4+ enrichment method, as confirmed by flow cytometry. TCRbeta sequencing was performed on a subgroup of four or five case-control pairs selected blind to chemokine receptor expression and flow-cytometric repertoire skewing results. All blood samples were drawn in the morning at 8:00 a.m., and PBMCs were separated by Ficoll-Hypaque gradient centrifugation. PBMCs were cryopreserved by gradual cooling to -80°C and stored in liquid nitrogen until assayed.

These data belong to a study of untreated major depressive disorder (dated by TCRdb to 2016 to 2018). Background on the whole study: This cross-sectional case-control study compared T cell phenotype and TCR repertoire between antidepressant-free major depressive disorder patients and individually matched non-depressed controls. Differences in Vbeta 5.1, Vbeta 11 and Vbeta 22 usage observed by flow cytometry in the whole cohort were followed up by sequencing.

The Qiagen DNeasy Blood and Tissue Kit was used to extract total genomic DNA from the purified CD4+ T cells. Following immunoSEQ immunosequencing protocols, the TCRbeta CDR3 region, as defined by IMGT, was amplified and sequenced. The authors' analysis ran thus. Preprocessing of raw sequence data for PCR and sequencing error correction was performed by the immunoSEQ service. The sequence data were loaded into the immunoSEQ Analyzer and then analyzed further using VDJtools v1.0.7. The paired Wilcoxon signed-rank test was used to test for differences between patients and controls. Imported from immuneACCESS, the table was reduced by TCRdb to in-frame sequences with V and J called. These copies leave out some clones; in studies compared against another copy, an unresolved V gene accounts for under half, and the cause of the remainder is not known. The DNA was the basis for D and trimming; V, J and clone size are from that table. Recorded for this sample are 20,000 to 25,000 clones; under 90% of them occurred a single time. Less than 0.6% of the sample rests with the top ten.

Findings and caveats that apply to the study as a whole: For the sequencing comparisons, planned one-tailed tests were run on just three Vbeta families that had been chosen in advance. The top five TRBV05-01 clones in every sequenced subject were all private clones. In the sequencing data, TRBV25-01 and TRBV02-01 usage matched the flow-cytometry pattern without reaching statistical significance. Higher TRBV05-01 (Vbeta 5.1) usage among CD4+ T cells of depressed patients compared with controls was confirmed by sequencing, with p = 0.040 in a one-tailed test. A comparatively small study sample was produced by the strict matching and exclusion criteria, and the generalizability of findings was thereby limited.

V trim: 2 bases; J trim: 2 bases; unmatched bases: 5. For CDR1 and CDR2, the germline V gene lists MDHEN and SYDVKM. Reading from cysteine to phenylalanine, the CDR3 counts 16 amino acids. The retained sequence is limited to the CDR3, 48 bases, with the frame set at the first base. The sequence was collected from a woman aged 35 to 49 in good health. Sequenced material: CD4+ T cells from PBMCs. The receptor chain draws on TRBV28 and TRBJ2-3; the central 9 bases match TRBD2. Here is the DNA: TGTGCCAGCAGTTTAACGAAGCGGGAGGACACAGATACGCAGTATTTT. This gives the protein CASSLTKREDTDTQYF.